These 8 T cell receptor beta chains originate from one sample sequenced in a study of glioma-infiltrating T cells after dendritic cell vaccination. Specified time point: after dendritic cell vaccination, including at tumor progression/relapse. Only in-frame clones appear in the TCRdb table, and some are missing; sequencing was by immunoSEQ multiplex PCR. The data hold 90,000 to 110,000 clones, with about 90% observed a single time. Sequences were derived from blood, sampled after dendritic cell vaccination. The receptors stem from a human donor with glioblastoma.

The V gene is TRBV5-1, the J gene TRBJ2-1, with 8 bases aligning to TRBD2. The V gene's germline CDR1 is SGHRS and CDR2 YFSETQ. The CDR3 is 16 amino acids. Germline trimming cut 4 bases from V and 0 bases from J; bases unmatched to any gene: 6. CDR3 sequence (DNA): TGCGCCAGCAGCCCGGCTAGCGGGCGCTCCTACAATGAGCAGTTCTTC. It specifies CASSPASGRSYNEQFF.

The chain employs TRBV30 and TRBJ2-2, with D possibly being TRBD2 (6 bases). CDR1 GTSNPN and CDR2 SVGIG come from the germline V gene (reference sequence). This CDR3 region has 15 residues. V was cut by 3 bases and J by 6 bases, with 17 bases left in between. CDR3 region: CAWREGTFGPGELFF. CDR3 bases: TGTGCCTGGAGGGAGGGGACTTTTGGGCCCGGGGAGCTGTTTTTT.

CDR3 protein: CASSVETSGIHNEQFF. DNA of the CDR3: TGTGCCAGCAGCGTAGAAACTAGCGGGATCCACAATGAGCAGTTCTTC. This rearrangement joins TRBV9 to TRBJ2-1; 10 bases line up with TRBD2. The germline V gene has CDR1 SGDLS and CDR2 YYNGEE. The CDR3 covers 16 residues. V lost 0 bases, J lost 5 bases, and 5 bases stayed unmatched.

The chain carries TRBV5-1 and TRBJ2-7, with D unclear. Germline assignment: CDR1 SGHRS and CDR2 YFSETQ. The V and J ends lost 6 bases and 1 base respectively, with 11 bases between them. This CDR3 is 13 amino acids long. The chain's CDR3 is CASTVSGSYEQYF. The CDR3 coding sequence is TGCGCCAGCACGGTGAGTGGTTCCTACGAGCAGTACTTC.

V and J are TRBV2 and TRBJ1-5; D may be TRBD1 (5 bases). The V end lost 5 bases, the J end lost 0 bases, and 17 bases lay between the germline ends. The germline V gene has CDR1 SNHLY and CDR2 FYNNEI. This CDR3 has 17 amino acids. CDR3 residues: CASSSPPRVYSNQPQHF. The CDR3 bases are TGTGCCAGCAGTTCCCCCCCCAGGGTCTATAGCAATCAGCCCCAGCATTTT.

The chain combines TRBV6-5 with TRBJ2-2, with D uncertain. Trimming removed 6 bases at V and 2 bases at J, with 10 bases between. CDR1 and CDR2 from the germline V gene are MNHEY and SVGAGI. This CDR3 has 14 amino acids. DNA for the CDR3: TGTGCCAGCAGCCTTATCAGAAACACCGGGGAGCTGTTTTTT. It codes for CASSLIRNTGELFF.

As for this clone: The same CDR3 arises from other DNA sequences in this sample as well. This chain uses TRBV19 with TRBJ1-2; TRBD1 matches at 10 bases. Looked up from germline, CDR1 is LNHDA and CDR2 is SQIVND (reference sequence). The V gene end was trimmed by 5 bases and the J gene end by 2 bases; junction bases not matched to a gene: 5. This CDR3 comprises 15 residues. The CDR3 DNA reads TGTGCCAGTAGTCCCCGGACAGGGGGAAACTATGGCTACACCTTC. Translated, it gives CASSPRTGGNYGYTF.

The gene calls are TRBV5-6 and TRBJ2-7; D call uncertain. From germline, CDR1 is SGHDT and CDR2 YYEEEE. Trimming stripped 1 base from V and 5 bases from J, with 7 bases between. This CDR3 has 12 amino acids. The DNA for the CDR3 is TGTGCCAGCAGCTTGCCCCAAAACGAGCAGTACTTC. Amino acids: CASSLPQNEQYF.